Shown below are 13 T cell receptor beta chains from a single sample sequenced in a study of beta chain features in type 1 diabetes. The sequenced template was cDNA made from the entire isolated RNA. Libraries were prepared by immunoSEQ multiplex PCR; TCRdb keeps only in-frame clonotypes and omits some of them. The sample records 360,000 or so clones, roughly 21% being singletons. Input material: naive CD4+ T cells from blood. Receptor source: a woman younger than 30 in good health.

The chain couples TRBV15 to TRBJ1-1; possibly TRBD1 for D (5 bases). Trimming left V 0 bases short and J 3 bases short, with 8 bases between. This CDR3 comprises 14 residues. The germline gives CDR1 LNHNV, CDR2 YYDKDF (reference sequence). Here the CDR3 reads CATSRDRTYTEAFF. Here the CDR3 DNA reads TGTGCCACCAGCAGAGACAGGACATACACTGAAGCTTTCTTT.

This chain connects TRBV9 to TRBJ2-7; 9 bases agree with TRBD1. This CDR3 contains 13 residues. Germline CDR1 reads SGDLS; CDR2 reads YYNGEE. V was pared by 7 bases and J by 3 bases, with 5 bases of the junction left unmatched. The CDR3 spells CASPGTGNYEQYF. Here the CDR3 DNA reads TGTGCCAGCCCCGGGACAGGGAACTACGAGCAGTACTTC.

This clone has just a few counts. Other nucleotide sequences from this sample produce the same CDR3. V usage is TRBV29-1 and J usage is TRBJ2-5, with D perhaps matching TRBD2 (6 bases). Germline CDR1 and CDR2: SQVTM and ANQGSEA. This CDR3 is 12 amino acids long. Trimming pared 7 bases from V and 2 bases from J, leaving 11 bases between. For the CDR3, the DNA is TGCAGCGCCGGGACTGGTCAAGAGACCCAGTACTTC. Translating gives CSAGTGQETQYF.

Here the CDR3 reads CAWSLTGSEKLFF. CDR3 DNA sequence: TGTGCCTGGAGTCTCACAGGATCCGAAAAACTGTTTTTT. The V gene is TRBV30, the J gene TRBJ1-4, with D perhaps TRBD1 (5 bases). This CDR3 contains 13 residues. With 2 bases removed from V and 8 bases from J, the gap between germline ends came to 12 bases. Germline V gives CDR1 GTSNPN, CDR2 SVGIG (reference sequence).

This clone was recorded a few times. The chain combines TRBV14 with TRBJ2-4, with a tentative D call TRBD1 (5 bases). Germline loops: CDR1 SGHDN, CDR2 FVKESK. The V gene lost 4 bases and the J gene lost 9 bases, with 16 bases spanning the gap. This CDR3 comprises 14 residues. The CDR3, as DNA: TGTGCCAGCAGCCCCAACCTAGGGCAGGGCATTCAGTACTTC. Its translation: CASSPNLGQGIQYF. Using reference TRBV14 and TRBJ2-4 for the parts outside the CDR3, the full variable domain is EAGVTQFPSHSVIEKGQTVTLRCDPISGHDNLYWYRRVMGKEIKFLLHFVKESKQDESGMPNNRFLAERTGGTYSTLKVQPAELEDSGVYFCASSPNLGQGIQYFGAGTRLSVL.

This clone was seen more than once but under ten times. J is TRBJ1-1 and V is TRBV6-1, with D hard to call. The CDR3 is made up of 13 amino acids. V was cut by 4 bases and J by 4 bases, with 10 bases left in between. Germline-derived CDR1 and CDR2 are MNHNS and SASEGT. The DNA for the CDR3 is TGTGCCAGCAGTGCAGAGGGTACCACTGAAGCTTTCTTT. This gives the protein CASSAEGTTEAFF.

V usage is TRBV5-1 and J usage is TRBJ2-2, with TRBD1 identical over 9 bases. The CDR3 has 15 residues. Unmatched junction bases numbered 4, after V lost 4 bases and J lost 3 bases. Germline CDR1 SGHRS, CDR2 YFSETQ. CDR3 sequence reads: CASSGGQGDTGELFF. The DNA for the CDR3 is TGCGCCAGCAGCGGGGGACAGGGCGACACCGGGGAGCTGTTTTTT.

The rearrangement joins TRBV7-9 to TRBJ2-3; possibly TRBD2 for D (6 bases). CDR1 and CDR2 from the germline V gene are SEHNR and FQNEAQ (reference sequence). CDR3 length: 15 residues. V was shortened by 3 bases and J by 6 bases, with 16 bases between the two germline ends. The CDR3 is CASSLWSSAADTQYF. CDR3 in DNA: TGTGCCAGCAGCTTGTGGTCTAGCGCAGCGGATACGCAGTATTTT.

V and J are TRBV11-2 and TRBJ2-1; TRBD2 agrees at 7 bases. V was pared by 5 bases and J by 3 bases, with 7 bases of the junction left unmatched. This CDR3 contains 15 residues. The germline V gene encodes CDR1 SGHAT and CDR2 FQNNGV. CDR3 protein: CASSRLTGGYNEQFF. As DNA, the CDR3 is TGTGCCAGCAGCCGACTAACGGGGGGCTACAATGAGCAGTTCTTC.

The chain couples TRBV19 to TRBJ2-2; D not certain. Germline V gene sequence: CDR1 LNHDA, CDR2 SQIVND (reference sequence). Trimming stripped 6 bases from V and 4 bases from J, with 12 bases between. CDR3 length: 14 amino acids. The CDR3 here is CASRTFLITGELFF. In DNA, the CDR3 is TGTGCCAGTAGAACATTCCTTATCACCGGGGAGCTGTTTTTT.

This clone showed up just a few times. V and J are TRBV6-6 and TRBJ2-7; 8 bases fit TRBD1. CDR3 length: 14 amino acids. Trimming cost V 2 bases and J 9 bases; bases outside gene matches: 9. Germline assignment: CDR1 MNHNY and CDR2 SVGAGI (reference sequence). Written as DNA, the CDR3 is TGTGCCAGCAGTTACCAGGACAGGGAAGGAGGGCAGTACTTC. The encoded protein is CASSYQDREGGQYF.

This chain joins TRBV7-2 and TRBJ1-2, with 8 bases matching TRBD1. This CDR3 contains 13 residues. Germline V CDR1 and CDR2: SGHTA, FQGNSA. Unmatched junction bases numbered 3, after V lost 5 bases and J lost 4 bases. CDR3 sequence (DNA): TGTGCCAGCAGCGCGGGACAGGCCTATGGCTACACCTTC. This translates into CASSAGQAYGYTF.

In this sample, this clone turned up a few times. The chain carries TRBV15 and TRBJ2-1; 11 nucleotides agree with TRBD2. Trimming took 3 bases from V and 6 from J; bases not matched to a gene: 7. CDR1 is LNHNV and CDR2 is YYDKDF in the germline V gene (reference sequence). CDR3 length equals 16 residues. CDR3 region: CATSSLRLAGRNEQFF. DNA for the CDR3: TGTGCCACCAGCAGTTTAAGACTAGCGGGACGCAATGAGCAGTTCTTC.